This TCR beta chain was profiled in a study of a mutant IDH1 vaccine in newly diagnosed glioma. Study summary: The study gave patients eight vaccinations in weeks 1, 3, 5, 7, 11, 15, 19, 23. Patients under treatment included 62.5% males and around 38% females and had a mean age of approximately 40 years.

CDR1 is ENHRY, CDR2 SYGVKD, per germline. With 3 bases removed from V and 4 bases from J, the gap between germline ends came to 12 bases. CDR3 size: 14 residues. This clone was observed a few times. Its antigen is currently unknown. Using immunoSEQ multiplex PCR, the repertoire was profiled, and TCRdb retains in-frame clones only, with some absent. Of tens of thousands of clones detected, approximately 85% appear once; the ten largest clones hold 0.75% to 0.95%. Regarding time point: week 23, last vaccination. The study gave 300 ug of mutant IDH1 20-mer peptide per vaccine dose, with topical imiquimod. Astrocytomas found in donors were new, WHO grade 3 or 4, IDH1-mutant and ATRX-lost.

The sample consisted of PBMCs, taken from a glioma patient whose treatment included an IDH1 peptide vaccine. The chain combines TRBV10-3 with TRBJ1-1, with a tentative D call TRBD1 (5 bases). This TCR derives from a woman in her fifties or sixties with glioma. CDR3 amino acids: CAISDRGGSTEAFF. The CDR3 DNA sequence: TGTGCCATCAGTGATAGGGGAGGGAGCACTGAAGCTTTCTTT.